This T cell receptor beta chain emerged from a study of T cell clonality in common variable immunodeficiency. Generated by immunoSEQ multiplex PCR, the TCRdb table keeps only in-frame clones and is missing some. The data show about 43,000 clones, with none appearing a single time. This clone has just a few counts. Its target is unknown. From the germline J gene comes the end of the CDR3, since the read stops 3 residues before it. General observations from the study: Compared with healthy controls, CVID subjects showed increased TCRbeta clonality, mostly in about a third.

This CDR3 region has 13 residues. Germline loops: CDR1 GTSNPN, CDR2 SVGIG (reference sequence). This chain joins TRBV30 and TRBJ1-2; D not certain. The TCR originated in a person aged 18-70 years in good health. The sample consisted of peripheral blood mononuclear cells. Partial CDR3 DNA: TGTGCCTGGGCTACTCTAGCGGGAGGTGAC. This translates into CAWATLAGGD. In full, the CDR3 reads CAWATLAGGDYTF.